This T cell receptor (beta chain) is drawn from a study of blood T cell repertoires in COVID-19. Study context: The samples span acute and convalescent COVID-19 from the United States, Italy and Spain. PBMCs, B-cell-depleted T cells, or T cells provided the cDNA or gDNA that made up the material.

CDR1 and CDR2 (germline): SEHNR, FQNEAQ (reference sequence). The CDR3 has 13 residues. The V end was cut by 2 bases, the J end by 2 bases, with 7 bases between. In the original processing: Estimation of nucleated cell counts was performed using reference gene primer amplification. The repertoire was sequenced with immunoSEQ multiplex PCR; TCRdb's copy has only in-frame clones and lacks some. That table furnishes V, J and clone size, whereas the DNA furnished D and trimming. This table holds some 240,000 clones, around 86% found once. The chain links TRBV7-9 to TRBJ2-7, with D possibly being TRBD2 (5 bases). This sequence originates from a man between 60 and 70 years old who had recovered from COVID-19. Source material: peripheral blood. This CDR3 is CASSLSGTYEQYF. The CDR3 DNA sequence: TGTGCCAGCAGCTTAAGCGGCACCTACGAGCAGTACTTC.